Listed here are 5 T cell receptor beta chains from one sample, sequenced in a study of T cells expressing NK-cell markers (dated by TCRdb to the early 2020s). The library was obtained by 5' RACE. The sequencer was an Illumina HiSeq 2000. With the reads reprocessed by TCRdb, a single entry stands for each CDR3 protein sequence and no DNA is reported. This sample's table carries about 160,000 distinct CDR3 sequences. The ten most abundant clones make up 20% of the sample. Sequenced input: blood T cells: a sorted CD56 or NKG2C T cell subset, CD4+ or CD8+ T cells, or bulk PBMC T cells (not recorded which). These receptors were obtained from a man aged 18-70 years in good health.

The J gene is TRBJ1-5, the V gene TRBV25-1; there is no DNA to check the TCRdb D call of TRBD1. Germline CDR1 is MGHDK and CDR2 is SYGVNS. This CDR3 spans 15 amino acids. CDR3 sequence reads: CASSEYPEDNQPQHF.

The CDR3 protein is CASSPTGRFSYNEQFF. This chain connects TRBV18 to TRBJ2-1. The CDR3 is 16 amino acids. CDR1 is KGHSH, CDR2 LQKENI, per germline.

The chain recombines TRBV23-1 with TRBJ2-1; the D call from TCRdb, TRBD2, cannot be confirmed without DNA. TRBV23-1 is flagged as an ORF with uncertain function. The CDR3 covers 18 residues. The CDR3 here is CASSQRGGAPSSYNEQFF.

This chain joins TRBV29-1 and TRBJ1-2. CDR1 is SQVTM, CDR2 ANQGSEA, per germline. The CDR3 has 13 amino acids. The CDR3 sequence is CSVVGGAGYGYTF.

The chain is built from TRBV10-3 and TRBJ2-3; TCRdb designates TRBD1, a call that cannot be tested without DNA. The CDR3 has 16 amino acids. Germline V gene sequence: CDR1 ENHRY, CDR2 SYGVKD. This CDR3 is CAISEPSRETGDTQYF.